Each of the 5 T cell receptor beta chains below was sequenced from the same sample in a study of CDR3 diversity in severe acne (dated by TCRdb to between 2018 and 2021). Libraries were constructed by PCR. The instrument given in TCRdb is Illumina HiSeq 2000. The public reads were run again by TCRdb, first through fastp at Q25 and then through MiXCR, and only productive beta chains were kept. Entries that share a CDR3 protein sequence are merged under the most common genes and DNA. The sample table contains approximately 90,000 distinct CDR3 sequences; only one count was recorded for around 50% of them. In total, the top ten clones hold 10% of the sample. Sequenced input: blood. The receptors were sampled from a male donor in good health, serving as a control.

This clonotype was recorded at least ten times. The chain is built from TRBV6-1 and TRBJ1-5; the D is unclear. V was clipped by 0 bases and J by 2 bases, with 11 bases between them. CDR3 length: 16 amino acids. The germline V gene has CDR1 MNHNS and CDR2 SASEGT. The CDR3 reads CASSEADGVGNQPQHF. CDR3 coding DNA: TGTGCCAGCAGTGAAGCGGACGGGGTTGGCAATCAGCCCCAGCATTTT.

This clonotype was observed at least ten times. This chain connects TRBV20-1 to TRBJ2-3; D uncertain. CDR1 DFQATT and CDR2 SNEGSKA come from the germline V gene (reference sequence). Trimming took 2 bases from V and 4 from J, leaving 13 bases between them. This CDR3 contains 14 residues. Here the CDR3 reads CSARRTWLADTQYF. The CDR3 nucleotides are TGCAGTGCTAGAAGGACGTGGCTTGCAGATACGCAGTATTTT.

This clonotype was recorded a few times. Sequence at one end of the junction differs from germline and may be a read error. The J gene is TRBJ1-6, the V gene TRBV5-4; possible D gene TRBD1, 5 bases. The CDR3 length is 12 residues. Looked up from germline, CDR1 is SGHNT and CDR2 is YYREEE (reference sequence). CDR3 coding DNA: TGTGCCAGCAGCTTAGACAGTATAGGAGAGTACTTT. Translation: CASSLDSIGEYF.

The chain joins TRBV29-1 to TRBJ1-1; D gene ambiguous. The V end was cut by 5 bases, the J end by 7 bases, with 17 bases between. In germline, CDR1 is SQVTM, CDR2 ANQGSEA. This CDR3 contains 13 residues. CDR3 loop: CSVKGIEGYEAFF. Written as DNA, the CDR3 is TGCAGCGTTAAAGGCATAGAAGGCTATGAAGCTTTCTTT.

CDR3 sequence: CSARDLEGRNEKLFF. The CDR3 DNA reads TGCAGTGCTAGAGATTTGGAAGGGCGGAATGAAAAACTGTTTTTT. The rearrangement joins TRBV20-1 to TRBJ1-4; D gene uncertain. The length of the CDR3 is 15 residues. From germline, CDR1 is DFQATT and CDR2 SNEGSKA (reference sequence). V shed 0 bases and J shed 5 bases, with 13 bases lying between them.